One sample yielded the 16 T cell receptor beta chains listed below, sequenced in a study of T cells in localized non-small cell lung cancer (dated by TCRdb to the early 2020s). The receptor library was made with the immunoSEQ multiplex PCR assay. TCRdb provides this immuneACCESS table in a form limited to in-frame rearrangements. Some clones are lacking; in checked studies, under half of them reflect an unresolved V gene, and why the rest are absent is not known. Across this sample there are roughly 50,000 clones, with about 85% seen only once. The ten top clones hold less than 20% of the sample. The starting material was peripheral blood, obtained before any cancer treatment. The source is a female donor of 60 years or more with stage II squamous cell lung carcinoma.

The V call is TRBV29-1, the J call TRBJ1-3, with D possibly being TRBD1 (5 bases). From germline, CDR1 is SQVTM and CDR2 ANQGSEA. This CDR3 has 15 amino acids. Between the trimmed V and J ends, which lost 6 bases and 0 bases, there was a span of 15 bases. CDR3 sequence: CSVREQGLSGNTIYF. DNA for the CDR3: TGCAGCGTGAGGGAGCAGGGCCTCTCTGGAAACACCATATATTTT.

The chain joins TRBV5-1 to TRBJ2-5; D perhaps matches TRBD2 (6 bases). The V end lost 1 base, the J end lost 2 bases, and 9 bases lay between the germline ends. The germline CDR1 and CDR2 sequences are SGHRS and YFSETQ. CDR3 length: 14 amino acids. The CDR3 protein is CASSLWGEQETQYF. The CDR3 nucleotides are TGCGCCAGCAGCTTGTGGGGGGAACAAGAGACCCAGTACTTC.

This clone was counted between two and nine times. The chain joins TRBV19 to TRBJ1-5; D ambiguous. Trimming cost V 3 bases and J 3 bases, with 12 bases left between them. The CDR3 is 15 residues long. Germline V gene lookup returns CDR1 LNHDA and CDR2 SQIVND (reference sequence). This CDR3 is CASSIFNGINQPQHF. The CDR3 DNA follows: TGTGCCAGTAGTATCTTCAACGGCATCAATCAGCCCCAGCATTTT.

The rearrangement joins TRBV11-3 to TRBJ2-7; possibly TRBD2 for D (5 bases). This CDR3 has 12 residues. Trimming took 5 bases from V and 6 from J, leaving 11 bases between them. Per germline, CDR1 SGHNT and CDR2 YENEEA. The CDR3 DNA follows: TGTGCCAGCAGCGCTAGGGCGGGCGAGCAGTACTTC. It is translated as CASSARAGEQYF. Supplemented by reference TRBV11-3 and TRBJ2-7, the full variable domain reads EAGVVQSPRYKIIEKKQPVAFWCNPISGHNTLYWYLQNLGQGPELLIRYENEEAVDDSQLPKDRFSAERLKGVDSTLKIQPAELGDSAVYLCASSARAGEQYFGPGTRLTVT.

CDR3 sequence reads: CATRAGLLETEAFF. The CDR3 region has the DNA TGTGCCACTCGAGCGGGTCTCTTAGAAACTGAAGCTTTCTTT. The genes are TRBV6-1 and TRBJ1-1, with no clear D. The CDR3 covers 14 residues. The germline V gene encodes CDR1 MNHNS and CDR2 SASEGT. Trimming took 10 bases from V and 5 from J, leaving 20 bases between them.

The J gene is TRBJ1-2, the V gene TRBV10-1; 8 nucleotides line up with TRBD1. CDR3 length equals 16 residues. CDR1 is WNHNN, CDR2 SYGVQD, per germline (reference sequence). With V trimmed by 10 bases and J by 4 bases, 17 bases remained unmatched. CDR3 sequence (DNA): TGCGCCACTGCCGACAGGGGCCCCGCGGTACCCTATGGCTACACCTTC. The encoded protein is CATADRGPAVPYGYTF.

CDR3 coding DNA: TGTGCCAGCGGGGGTAGCGGAAGTACCAACGAGCAGTACTTC. It encodes CASGGSGSTNEQYF. The chain links TRBV9 to TRBJ2-7; TRBD2 is a possible D gene (6 bases). Trimming took off 7 bases at V and 5 bases at J, with 19 bases between the two ends. Germline V lookup: CDR1 SGDLS, CDR2 YYNGEE. The CDR3 covers 14 residues.

The gene calls are TRBV19 and TRBJ2-3; TRBD2 is a possible D gene (5 bases). Between the trimmed V and J ends, which lost 3 bases and 5 bases, there was a span of 18 bases. Germline V gives CDR1 LNHDA, CDR2 SQIVND (reference sequence). The CDR3 consists of 16 residues. CDR3 bases: TGTGCCAGTAGTATCCCGACCCAACCGGGGAGAGATACGCAGTATTTT. This translates into CASSIPTQPGRDTQYF.

The chain has TRBV6-6 and TRBJ1-1; D is unresolved. V dropped 2 bases and J dropped 2 bases, with 15 bases sitting between them. The CDR3 is made up of 16 amino acids. The V gene's germline CDR1 is MNHNY and CDR2 SVGAGI (reference sequence). The CDR3: CASSYGLDRVNTEAFF. The CDR3 region has the DNA TGTGCCAGCAGTTACGGGCTGGACCGAGTAAACACTGAAGCTTTCTTT.

As concerns this clone: Its ends do not fully match the called genes, so a read error is possible. The chain joins TRBV5-4 to TRBJ1-6; D unresolved. The CDR3 totals 15 residues. Germline V lookup: CDR1 SGHNT, CDR2 YYREEE (reference sequence). DNA for the CDR3: TGCGCCAGCAGCCCGACCAGCGACACTACTTCACCCCTCCACTTT. Amino acid sequence: CASSPTSDTTSPLHF.

The table lists this clone with a count of one. V usage is TRBV5-1 and J usage is TRBJ1-4; D perhaps matches TRBD1 (5 bases). The CDR3 totals 13 residues. Per the germline V gene, CDR1 is SGHRS and CDR2 is YFSETQ. V dropped 3 bases and J dropped 8 bases, with 11 bases sitting between them. This CDR3 is CASSSARGEKLFF. The DNA of the CDR3 is TGCGCCAGCAGCTCCGCCCGGGGCGAAAAACTGTTTTTT.

J is TRBJ1-1 and V is TRBV5-4; the match to TRBD1 covers 7 bases. Germline lookup yields CDR1 SGHNT and CDR2 YYREEE (reference sequence). The CDR3 is 16 amino acids. V dropped 1 base and J dropped 5; count of bases not matched to a gene: 11. CDR3: CASSLPVQGRVTEAFF. The CDR3 DNA sequence: TGTGCCAGCAGCTTGCCGGTACAGGGGAGAGTGACTGAAGCTTTCTTT.

The rearrangement links TRBV6-5 to TRBJ2-6; TRBD2 is a possible D gene (5 bases). The germline gives CDR1 MNHEY, CDR2 SVGAGI. This CDR3 comprises 15 residues. The V end lost 5 bases, the J end lost 3 bases, and 11 bases lay between the germline ends. Written as DNA, the CDR3 is TGTGCCAGCAGTCCACGAGGGTTTGGGGCCAACGTCCTGACTTTC. Amino acids: CASSPRGFGANVLTF.

The chain is built from TRBV6-5 and TRBJ2-1; 10 nucleotides line up with TRBD2. The germline V gene has CDR1 MNHEY and CDR2 SVGAGI. The V gene end was trimmed by 6 bases and the J gene end by 8 bases; junction bases not matched to a gene: 10. The CDR3 is 15 amino acids. This CDR3 reads CASSPAGGPFHEQFF. For the CDR3, the DNA is TGTGCCAGCAGCCCAGCGGGGGGGCCCTTCCATGAGCAGTTCTTC.

This clone was seen only once. The gene calls are TRBV6-6 and TRBJ2-5, with D possibly being TRBD1 (5 bases). The CDR3 is 16 residues long. CDR1 is MNHNY, CDR2 SVGAGI, per germline (reference sequence). Deletions cut 2 bases from V and 2 bases from J, with 15 bases between. The CDR3 DNA is TGTGCCAGCAGTTACCTAGACAGTGTAGGGCAAGAGACCCAGTACTTC. Its translation is CASSYLDSVGQETQYF.

This chain joins TRBV30 and TRBJ2-6, with D unresolved. V was pared by 0 bases and J by 0 bases, with 3 bases between. Germline CDR1 is GTSNPN and CDR2 is SVGIG (reference sequence). CDR3 length: 14 amino acids. This CDR3 reads CAWSVDSGANVLTF. DNA for the CDR3: TGTGCCTGGAGTGTAGACTCTGGGGCCAACGTCCTGACTTTC.